The T cell receptor (beta chain) under discussion was sequenced for a study of blood T cell repertoires in COVID-19. The authors' processing: Amplification from reference gene primers served as the basis for estimated nucleated cell counts. Clones were read by immunoSEQ multiplex PCR, and TCRdb kept only the in-frame ones, dropping some. The DNA was the basis for D and trimming; V, J and clone size are from that table. The repertoire holds some 340,000 clones, with 90% to 95% as singletons. Participants classified as exposed had met a COVID-19 case within 2 weeks before study entry. The CDR3 is made up of 15 amino acids. CDR1 and CDR2 from the germline V gene are SGHTA and FQGNSA. V was clipped by 6 bases and J by 7 bases; unmatched bases: 8.

This sequence was found in a woman aged 25 to 39 who had been exposed to COVID-19. The J gene is TRBJ2-1, the V gene TRBV7-2; 11 bases are shared with TRBD2. Sequencing was carried out using PBMCs or T cells enriched from blood (not recorded which). The CDR3 loop is CASSLGPSGGNEQFF. The CDR3 DNA follows: TGTGCCAGCAGTCTAGGGCCTAGCGGGGGGAATGAGCAGTTCTTC.